Sequencing of this T cell receptor (beta chain) was carried out in a study of T cells in narcolepsy. Germline V CDR1 and CDR2: MNHEY, SVGAGI. CDR3 size: 13 residues. V lost 7 bases to trimming and J lost 5 bases; unmatched junction nucleotides: 6. The assay was immunoSEQ multiplex PCR, and TCRdb's table has in-frame clones only and misses some. The sample lists tens of thousands of clones; about 91% were seen once. As for this clone: Its specificity is unknown.

Study results and caveats: Autoreactive clone sequences were missing from some blood memory CD4+ repertoires. Autoreactive HCRT-specific and TRIB2-specific clonotypes were marked in same-patient CSF-versus-blood CD4+ comparisons.

This receptor was identified in a human donor with narcolepsy. The chain has TRBV6-5 and TRBJ2-7, with 9 bases aligning to TRBD1. Material for sequencing was CD45RA- memory CD4+ T cells from PBMCs. CDR3 DNA sequence: TGTGCCAGCACCGGGACAGGGCGCAACGAGCAGTACTTC. This translates into CASTGTGRNEQYF.